This T cell receptor (beta chain) was profiled in a study of molecular identifiers for immune sequencing clone quantification. This clonotype was seen many times. TCRdb reprocessed the PCR reads with MiXCR, giving one entry per CDR3 protein. Counted here are 300,000 to 400,000 distinct CDR3 sequences, 24% occurring once; the ten biggest clones make up 0.65% to 0.75%. Sequencing was carried out using naive CD8+ T cells from blood, with Jurkat cell RNA spiked in. The subset: FACS-sorted CD8+CD4-CCR7+CD45RA+ naive T cells. The receptor's source is a human donor in good health. Some libraries in this study had Jurkat cell RNA spiked in.

The CDR3 sequence: CASSPQLRETQYF. In nucleotides, the CDR3 is TGTGCCAGCAGTCCACAATTACGTGAGACCCAGTACTTC. The V call is TRBV27, the J call TRBJ2-5; D gene ambiguous. The CDR3 covers 13 residues. Trimming took 5 bases from V and 5 from J, leaving 12 bases between them. The germline gives CDR1 MNHEY, CDR2 SMNVEV (reference sequence).